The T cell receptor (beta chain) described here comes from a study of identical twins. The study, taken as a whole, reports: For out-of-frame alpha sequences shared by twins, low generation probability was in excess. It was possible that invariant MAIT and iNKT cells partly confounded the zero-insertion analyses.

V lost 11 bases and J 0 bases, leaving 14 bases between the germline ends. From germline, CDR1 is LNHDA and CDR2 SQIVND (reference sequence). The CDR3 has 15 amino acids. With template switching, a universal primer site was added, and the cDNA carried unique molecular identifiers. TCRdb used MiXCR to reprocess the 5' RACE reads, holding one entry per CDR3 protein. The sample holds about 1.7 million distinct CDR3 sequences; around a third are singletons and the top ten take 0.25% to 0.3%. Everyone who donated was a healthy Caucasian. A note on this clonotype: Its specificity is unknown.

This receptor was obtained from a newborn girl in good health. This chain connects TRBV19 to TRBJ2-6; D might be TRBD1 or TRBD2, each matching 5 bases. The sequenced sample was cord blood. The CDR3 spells CAAQRGSSGANVLTF. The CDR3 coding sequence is TGTGCCGCGCAGAGGGGTAGCTCTGGGGCCAACGTCCTGACTTTC.